These 25 T cell receptor beta chains came from one sample sequenced in a study of control samples from healthy donors and cancer patients. Only in-frame clones appear in the TCRdb table, and some are missing; sequencing was by immunoSEQ multiplex PCR. Here the sample table reports around 190,000 clones. Sequenced sample: blood. Every receptor here comes from a woman between 25 and 40 years old in good health.

V is TRBV27 and J is TRBJ1-1, with D unresolved. V was pared by 5 bases and J by 1 base, with 11 bases between. The CDR3 consists of 14 residues. Germline CDR1 reads MNHEY; CDR2 reads SMNVEV (reference sequence). DNA for the CDR3: TGTGCCAGCAGTAAGGAGGGTAGGAACACTGAAGCTTTCTTT. It translates to CASSKEGRNTEAFF.

This sequence joins TRBV5-1 and TRBJ2-3; maybe TRBD2 (6 bases). The CDR3 loop spans 15 amino acids. Germline V lookup: CDR1 SGHRS, CDR2 YFSETQ. Trimming took off 4 bases at V and 2 bases at J, with 14 bases between the two ends. The CDR3 loop is CASSAFSGLTDTQYF. Written as DNA, the CDR3 is TGCGCCAGCAGCGCATTTAGCGGACTCACAGATACGCAGTATTTT.

This chain uses TRBV15 with TRBJ1-5, with D hard to call. Trimming took 5 bases from V and 1 from J, leaving 6 bases between them. This CDR3 is built from 13 residues. Germline V gene data show CDR1 as LNHNV and CDR2 as YYDKDF (reference sequence). The CDR3 reads CATSVGSNQPQHF. In nucleotides, the CDR3 is TGTGCCACCAGCGTAGGAAGCAATCAGCCCCAGCATTTT. The entire variable domain, with the rest obtained from reference TRBV15 and TRBJ1-5, is as follows: DAMVIQNPRYQVTQFGKPVTLSCSQTLNHNVMYWYQQKSSQAPKLLFHYYDKDFNNEADTPDNFQSRRPNTSFCFLDIRSPGLGDTAMYLCATSVGSNQPQHFGDGTRLSIL.

CDR3 DNA: TGTGCCACCAAATTGCAAGGGCCGGACGTTGGTCAGTTCTTC. It codes for CATKLQGPDVGQFF. V is TRBV28 and J is TRBJ2-1; no clear D gene. The CDR3 consists of 14 residues. Germline CDR1 and CDR2: MDHEN and SYDVKM. Trimming cost V 10 bases and J 13 bases, with 26 bases left between them.

CDR3 DNA: TGCGCCAGCAGGGGCGGGACAGTTAATGAAAAACTGTTTTTT. This codes for CASRGGTVNEKLFF. The genes are TRBV5-1 and TRBJ1-4; 7 bases map to TRBD1. With V trimmed by 5 bases and J by 4 bases, 5 bases remained unmatched. CDR1 and CDR2 from the germline V gene are SGHRS and YFSETQ. The CDR3 runs to 14 residues.

Turning to this clone: Within the sample, other DNA sequences also encode this same CDR3. V usage is TRBV7-2 and J usage is TRBJ1-3; tentative D call: TRBD1 (5 bases). From germline, CDR1 is SGHTA and CDR2 FQGNSA. The V gene lost 5 bases and the J gene lost 0 bases, with 11 bases spanning the gap. This CDR3 region has 15 residues. In nucleotides, the CDR3 is TGTGCCAGCAGCCCGAGGGGTCCCTCTGGAAACACCATATATTTT. Translating it yields CASSPRGPSGNTIYF. The full variable domain, completed using reference TRBV7-2 and TRBJ1-3, is GAGVSQSPSNKVTEKGKDVELRCDPISGHTALYWYRQSLGQGLEFLIYFQGNSAPDKSGLPSDRFSAERTGGSVSTLTIQRTQQEDSAVYLCASSPRGPSGNTIYFGEGSWLTVV.

The chain has TRBV28 and TRBJ1-5; 7 bases are a match to TRBD1. This CDR3 region has 17 residues. Looked up from germline, CDR1 is MDHEN and CDR2 is SYDVKM. With 2 bases clipped from V and 3 bases from J, the junction kept 10 bases outside the gene matches. CDR3 bases: TGTGCCAGCAGTTTAGTCGGACAGGCAAGTCCCAATCAGCCCCAGCATTTT. Its translation: CASSLVGQASPNQPQHF.

The rearrangement links TRBV19 to TRBJ1-5; 8 nucleotides align to TRBD1. Trimming cost V 3 bases and J 5 bases; bases outside gene matches: 12. The germline V gene has CDR1 LNHDA and CDR2 SQIVND (reference sequence). CDR3 length equals 17 residues. The CDR3 loop is CASSIPRGLGPDQPQHF. CDR3 sequence (DNA): TGTGCCAGTAGTATCCCCAGGGGGCTTGGGCCAGATCAGCCCCAGCATTTT. The whole variable domain, remainder taken from reference TRBV19 and TRBJ1-5, is DGGITQSPKYLFRKEGQNVTLSCEQNLNHDAMYWYRQDPGQGLRLIYYSQIVNDFQKGDIAEGYSVSREKKESFPLTVTSAQKNPTAFYLCASSIPRGLGPDQPQHFGDGTRLSIL.

The CDR3 nucleotides read TGCGCCAGCAGCTTGGTTTTTCTAAACCTCATGAACACTGAAGCTTTCTTT. Translated, it gives CASSLVFLNLMNTEAFF. The J gene is TRBJ1-1, the V gene TRBV5-1; D is unresolved. Per germline, CDR1 SGHRS and CDR2 YFSETQ. Trimming took 0 bases from V and 0 from J, leaving 15 bases between them. This CDR3 is 17 amino acids long.

The genes are TRBV11-2 and TRBJ2-7; D call uncertain. CDR1 SGHAT and CDR2 FQNNGV come from the germline V gene. The CDR3 runs 15 residues. V lost 5 bases and J 0 bases, leaving 14 bases between the germline ends. The CDR3 nucleotides read TGTGCCAGCAGCCAAGGGTCTCGCGGCTCCTACGAGCAGTACTTC. This encodes CASSQGSRGSYEQYF.

The genes are TRBV11-2 and TRBJ2-3, with D perhaps TRBD1 (5 bases). The CDR3 loop spans 15 amino acids. Between the trimmed V and J ends, which lost 0 bases and 4 bases, there was a span of 11 bases. From germline, CDR1 is SGHAT and CDR2 FQNNGV. In nucleotides, the CDR3 is TGTGCCAGCAGCTTAGACGTGGGGCTCGCAGATACGCAGTATTTT. It translates to CASSLDVGLADTQYF.

The chain has TRBV6-2 or TRBV6-3 and TRBJ2-1, with D possibly TRBD2 on 6 matching bases. V gave up 6 bases and J gave up 0 bases, with 15 bases separating them. The CDR3 is 16 amino acids. Germline CDR1 reads MNHEY; CDR2 reads SVGEGT. CDR3 in amino acids: CASSIRDSSSYNEQFF. The CDR3 DNA reads as TGTGCCAGCAGCATCCGGGACTCCAGCTCCTACAATGAGCAGTTCTTC.

The J gene is TRBJ2-7, the V gene TRBV11-2, with unresolved D. The CDR3 has 18 residues. Germline V gene data show CDR1 as SGHAT and CDR2 as FQNNGV. The germline V and J ends were trimmed by 4 bases and 2 bases, with 24 bases remaining between them. The CDR3 reads CASSSLGRRTQDPYEQYF. CDR3 coding DNA: TGTGCCAGCAGCTCGCTCGGAAGACGGACCCAAGACCCCTACGAGCAGTACTTC.

The genes are TRBV7-6 and TRBJ1-3; D gene ambiguous. The CDR3 is 16 amino acids. V was trimmed by 1 base and J by 4 bases, leaving 14 bases between them. Germline-derived CDR1 and CDR2 are SGHVS and FNYEAQ. The CDR3 here is CASSLVPRASGNTIYF. The CDR3 DNA reads as TGTGCCAGCAGCTTAGTCCCTCGGGCTTCGGGAAACACCATATATTTT.

This rearrangement joins TRBV5-5 to TRBJ2-5, with 10 positions matching TRBD2. Germline CDR1 reads SGHKS; CDR2 reads YYEKEE (reference sequence). With 5 bases clipped from V and 7 bases from J, the junction kept 17 bases outside the gene matches. The CDR3 contains 17 residues. The chain's CDR3 is CASRPMGQAGGPVTQYF. For the CDR3, the DNA is TGTGCCAGCAGACCTATGGGGCAAGCGGGGGGGCCTGTGACCCAGTACTTC.

The chain couples TRBV10-3 to TRBJ2-4, with unresolved D. The V end was cut by 6 bases, the J end by 7 bases, with 13 bases between. Germline V gene data show CDR1 as ENHRY and CDR2 as SYGVKD. CDR3 size: 13 residues. CDR3 in DNA: TGTGCCATCAGCGGAAATCAAGGTAACATTCAGTACTTC. Translation gives CAISGNQGNIQYF.

The chain links TRBV28 to TRBJ1-5; D uncertain. This CDR3 is built from 14 residues. The V gene's germline CDR1 is MDHEN and CDR2 SYDVKM. Between the trimmed V and J ends, which lost 2 bases and 0 bases, there was a span of 5 bases. The chain's CDR3 is CASSLQISNQPQHF. As DNA, the CDR3 is TGTGCCAGCAGTTTACAAATTAGCAATCAGCCCCAGCATTTT. The whole variable domain, remainder taken from reference TRBV28 and TRBJ1-5, is DVKVTQSSRYLVKRTGEKVFLECVQDMDHENMFWYRQDPGLGLRLIYFSYDVKMKEKGDIPEGYSVSREKKERFSLILESASTNQTSMYLCASSLQISNQPQHFGDGTRLSIL.

This chain connects TRBV7-2 to TRBJ2-3, with a possible D match to TRBD1 (6 bases). V lost 4 bases and J lost 2, with 13 bases in between. The germline V gene has CDR1 SGHTA and CDR2 FQGNSA. The CDR3 extends over 15 amino acids. This CDR3 reads CASSSKTGTTDTQYF. CDR3 bases: TGTGCCAGCAGCTCAAAGACAGGAACCACAGATACGCAGTATTTT.

The rearrangement uses TRBV19 and TRBJ1-5, with a possible D match to TRBD1 (6 bases). CDR3 length equals 16 residues. Trimming left V 6 bases short and J 2 bases short, with 17 bases between. Germline assignment: CDR1 LNHDA and CDR2 SQIVND (reference sequence). The CDR3 protein is CASSLGGRARNQPQHF. The CDR3 bases are TGTGCCAGTAGCCTGGGGGGCAGGGCTCGCAATCAGCCCCAGCATTTT.

The V and J genes are TRBV3-1 (or the pseudogene TRBV3-2) and TRBJ1-2; a possible D gene is TRBD1 (6 bases). Germline CDR1 is LGHDT and CDR2 is YNNKEL (reference sequence). V lost 1 base and J 2 bases, leaving 17 bases between the germline ends. This CDR3 region has 17 residues. CDR3: CASSQGHSGAGNYGYTF. DNA for the CDR3: TGTGCCAGCAGCCAAGGTCACTCAGGGGCTGGGAACTATGGCTACACCTTC.

This chain links TRBV29-1 with TRBJ2-5; D is uncertain. Germline CDR1 is SQVTM and CDR2 is ANQGSEA. V lost 7 bases, J lost 2 bases, and 14 bases lay in between. There are 13 residues in the CDR3. For the CDR3, the DNA is TGCAGCGGATTTCGCGGTCCACAAGAGACCCAGTACTTC. Protein product: CSGFRGPQETQYF.

V and J are TRBV19 and TRBJ1-1; D not resolved. Germline CDR1 is LNHDA and CDR2 is SQIVND (reference sequence). The CDR3 consists of 14 residues. V lost 4 bases to trimming and J lost 4 bases, with 13 bases between them. CDR3 amino acids: CASSNWGKGTEAFF. DNA for the CDR3: TGTGCCAGTAGTAATTGGGGTAAAGGCACTGAAGCTTTCTTT. The whole variable domain, filled in from reference TRBV19 and TRBJ1-1, reads DGGITQSPKYLFRKEGQNVTLSCEQNLNHDAMYWYRQDPGQGLRLIYYSQIVNDFQKGDIAEGYSVSREKKESFPLTVTSAQKNPTAFYLCASSNWGKGTEAFFGQGTRLTVV.

This chain links TRBV7-2 with TRBJ2-3; 9 bases map to TRBD2. V trimming: 3 bases; J trimming: 8 bases; junction bases outside the gene matches: 6. CDR1 is SGHTA, CDR2 FQGNSA, per germline. This CDR3 contains 14 residues. CDR3 in amino acids: CASSLTSGPGTQYF. The DNA of the CDR3 is TGTGCCAGCAGCTTGACTAGCGGCCCAGGTACGCAGTATTTT.

The V call is TRBV27, the J call TRBJ2-3; tentatively, D is TRBD2 (6 bases). The CDR3 runs 14 residues. V gave up 3 bases and J gave up 6 bases, with 13 bases separating them. Germline V lookup: CDR1 MNHEY, CDR2 SMNVEV (reference sequence). CDR3 DNA sequence: TGTGCCAGCAGTTTGACGCAGGCGGGGGATACGCAGTATTTT. Protein product: CASSLTQAGDTQYF.

V usage is TRBV6-5 and J usage is TRBJ2-7, with a possible D match to TRBD2 (5 bases). Per germline, CDR1 MNHEY and CDR2 SVGAGI. V dropped 0 bases and J dropped 2 bases, with 11 bases sitting between them. This CDR3 spans 15 amino acids. The CDR3 region has the DNA TGTGCCAGCAGTTACTCCGGGATTTTAGCCTACGAGCAGTACTTC. Translating gives CASSYSGILAYEQYF.